A single sample is the source of the 5 T cell receptor beta chains below, sequenced in a study of shared clonotypes between healthy human individuals. Generated by immunoSEQ multiplex PCR, the TCRdb table keeps only in-frame clones and is missing some. The table records 950,000 to 1,200,000 clones, around 77% of them present only once. Sequenced: memory CD4+ T cells from PBMCs. Subset meaning: CD45RA-negative fraction. Source of these receptors: a young man in good health. Some clones in this sample may be carry-over from other donors' samples.

The V and J genes are TRBV7-9 and TRBJ1-5; the D is unclear. CDR3 size: 13 residues. Deletions cut 5 bases from V and 4 bases from J, with 9 bases between. CDR1 SEHNR and CDR2 FQNEAQ come from the germline V gene (reference sequence). Written as DNA, the CDR3 is TGTGCCAGCAGCCCGGGGATAAATCAGCCCCAGCATTTT. This translates into CASSPGINQPQHF.

The chain couples TRBV4-1 to TRBJ1-6; weak D call: TRBD1 (6 bases). This CDR3 has 15 amino acids. Trimming removed 0 bases from V and 10 bases from J, with 13 bases in between. The germline V gene encodes CDR1 MGHRA and CDR2 YSYEKL. CDR3 region: CASSQELSRGSPLHF. CDR3 in DNA: TGCGCCAGCAGCCAAGAGCTTTCCAGGGGCTCACCCCTCCACTTT.

The chain links TRBV7-2 to TRBJ2-7; maybe TRBD1 (6 bases). Germline V gene data show CDR1 as SGHTA and CDR2 as FQGNSA. CDR3 length: 15 amino acids. With 3 bases removed from V and 0 bases from J, the gap between germline ends came to 12 bases. CDR3 loop: CASSFQGTPSYEQYF. The CDR3 DNA sequence: TGTGCCAGCAGCTTTCAGGGGACCCCCTCCTACGAGCAGTACTTC.

The CDR3, as DNA: TGCGCCAGCAGCTTGGCTTCGGGGACTCTTCCCTACGAGCAGTACTTC. Translating gives CASSLASGTLPYEQYF. The J gene is TRBJ2-7, the V gene TRBV5-1, with D perhaps TRBD2 (6 bases). From germline, CDR1 is SGHRS and CDR2 YFSETQ. The V end was cut by 0 bases, the J end by 2 bases, with 15 bases between. The CDR3 runs 16 residues.

This chain uses TRBV4-1 with TRBJ2-1; 11 bases fit TRBD2. J gave up 8 bases and V 0 bases, and 3 bases lay outside the gene matches. The CDR3 totals 15 residues. In germline, CDR1 is MGHRA, CDR2 YSYEKL. DNA of the CDR3: TGCGCCAGCAGCCAAGAACTAGCGGGAGTGGATGAGCAGTTCTTC. This gives the protein CASSQELAGVDEQFF.